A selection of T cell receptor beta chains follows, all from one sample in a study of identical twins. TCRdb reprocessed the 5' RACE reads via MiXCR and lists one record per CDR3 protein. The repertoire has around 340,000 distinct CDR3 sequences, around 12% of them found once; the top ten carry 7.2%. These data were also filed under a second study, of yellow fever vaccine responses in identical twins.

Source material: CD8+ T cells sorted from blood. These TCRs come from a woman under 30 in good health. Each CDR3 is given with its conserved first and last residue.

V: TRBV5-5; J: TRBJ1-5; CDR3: CASSLSGDGQPQHF
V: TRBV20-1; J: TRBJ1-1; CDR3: CSARVRGTEAFF
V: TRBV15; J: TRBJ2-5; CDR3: CATRGPQETQYF
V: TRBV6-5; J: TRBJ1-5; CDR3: CASSYSSSSNQPQHF
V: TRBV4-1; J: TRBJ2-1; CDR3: CASSPSGSSPNEQFF
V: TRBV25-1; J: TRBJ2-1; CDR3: CASSESPGYNEQFF
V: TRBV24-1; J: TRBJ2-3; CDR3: CATSDLTSPDTQYF
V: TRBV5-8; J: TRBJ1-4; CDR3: CASSVGTAPTNEKLFF
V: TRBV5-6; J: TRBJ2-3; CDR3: CASSLSTSGPPSTDTQYF
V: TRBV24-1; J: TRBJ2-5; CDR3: CATSEARWETQYF
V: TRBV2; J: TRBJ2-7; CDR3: CASIQNYEQYF
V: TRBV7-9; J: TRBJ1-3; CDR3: CASSLEASGNTIYF
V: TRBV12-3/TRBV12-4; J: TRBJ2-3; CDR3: CACSPIPGQGTSTDTQYF
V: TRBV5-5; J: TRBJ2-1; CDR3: CASSFFSGGANEQFF
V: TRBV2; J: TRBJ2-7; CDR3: CASSSGISVYEQYF
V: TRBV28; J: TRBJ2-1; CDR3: CASSLWYSPSTYNEQFF
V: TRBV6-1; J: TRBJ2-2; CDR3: CASSGGQNTGELFF
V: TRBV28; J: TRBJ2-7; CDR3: CASSFIGQGYEQYF
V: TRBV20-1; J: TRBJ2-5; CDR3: CSARAAYQETQYF
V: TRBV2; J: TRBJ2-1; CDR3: CASSDPGTSSSEQFF
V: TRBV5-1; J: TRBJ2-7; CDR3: CASSFRQGPSYEQYF
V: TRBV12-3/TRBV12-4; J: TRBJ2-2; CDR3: CASSYPAGNTPAGELFF
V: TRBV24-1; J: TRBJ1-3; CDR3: CATSDHGGNTIYF
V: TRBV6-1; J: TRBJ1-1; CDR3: CASSERWQTNTEAFF
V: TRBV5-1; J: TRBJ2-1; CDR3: CASSWLLWDSGDEQFF
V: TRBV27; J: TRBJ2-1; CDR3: CASGGTSGNHNEQFF
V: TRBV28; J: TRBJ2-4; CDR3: CASSRRQDLAKNIQYF
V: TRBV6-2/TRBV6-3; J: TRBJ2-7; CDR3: CASSYMIPYEQYF
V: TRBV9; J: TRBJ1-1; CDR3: CASSVSGNTEAFF
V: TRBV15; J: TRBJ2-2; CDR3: CAVQDGSTPAGELFF
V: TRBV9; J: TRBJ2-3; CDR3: CASSAYRDQGDTQYF
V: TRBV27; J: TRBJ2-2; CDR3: CASRSGAGGELFF
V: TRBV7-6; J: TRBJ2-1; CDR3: CASSFVAESYNEQFF
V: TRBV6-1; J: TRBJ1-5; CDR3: CASKGVWEGQPQHF
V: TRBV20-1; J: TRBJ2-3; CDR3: CSAWTSGDTYTQYF
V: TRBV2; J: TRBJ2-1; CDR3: CASTRFDGEQFF
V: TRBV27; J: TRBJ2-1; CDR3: CASSFGSTSFDEQFF
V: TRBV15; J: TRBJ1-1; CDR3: CATSPGWALNTEAFF
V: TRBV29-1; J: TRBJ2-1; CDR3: CSAKGDRDSYNEQFF
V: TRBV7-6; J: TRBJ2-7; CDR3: CASSPRLLAGAYEQYF
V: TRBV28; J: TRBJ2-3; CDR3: CASGPVGDRDTQYF
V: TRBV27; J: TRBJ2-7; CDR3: CASAERDRAYEQYF
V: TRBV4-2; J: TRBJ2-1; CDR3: CASSQDRVDEQFF
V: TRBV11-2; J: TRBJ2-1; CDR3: CASSWRRGGNEQFF
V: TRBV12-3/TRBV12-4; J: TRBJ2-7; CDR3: CASSFLISEQYF
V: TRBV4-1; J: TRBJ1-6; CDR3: CASSPDPRAYNSPLHF
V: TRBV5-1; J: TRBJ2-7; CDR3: CASSLLAGDREQYF
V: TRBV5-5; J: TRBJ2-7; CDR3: CASSPGDRVAYEQYF
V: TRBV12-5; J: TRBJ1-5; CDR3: CASGLYRGHQPQHF
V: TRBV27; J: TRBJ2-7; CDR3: CASSLTRVGYEQYF
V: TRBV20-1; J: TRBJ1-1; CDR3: CSASQTGTVNTEAFF
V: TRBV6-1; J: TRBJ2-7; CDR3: CASTWGARGYEQYF
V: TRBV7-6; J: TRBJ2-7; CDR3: CASSLALTDEQYF
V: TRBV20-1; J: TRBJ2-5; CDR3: CSATTGTGQETQYF
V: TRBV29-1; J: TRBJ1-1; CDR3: CSVDIRGTEAFF
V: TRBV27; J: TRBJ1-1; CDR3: CASSLDGGSGTEAFF